Given below is one T cell receptor (beta chain) in context. As yet, its antigen is unknown. This sample stems from a study of beta chain features in type 1 diabetes. Study-level results: Fewer insertions but more deletions were seen at VDJ junctions in type 1 diabetes patients.

The entirety of the isolated RNA underwent reverse transcription, so expressed TCRB transcripts were sequenced. Profiled with immunoSEQ multiplex PCR; TCRdb holds only in-frame clones, not every one. Here the sample spans fewer than 25,000 clones, about 70% being singletons. V shed 6 bases and J shed 7 bases, with 16 bases lying between them. Germline-derived CDR1 and CDR2 are MNHNY and SVGAGI (reference sequence). This CDR3 is 14 amino acids long. The source material was Tregs from blood. This receptor was obtained from a woman between 40 and 55 years old in good health. V is TRBV6-6 and J is TRBJ1-5; D might be TRBD1 (6 bases). CDR3 in amino acids: CASRQYGQNQPQHF. CDR3 bases: TGTGCCAGCAGGCAATATGGACAGAACCAGCCCCAGCATTTT.